The rows below give T cell receptor beta chains drawn from one sample of a study of T cell changes during pregnancy in multiple sclerosis. Here immunoSEQ multiplex PCR was the method, and the copy in TCRdb shows in-frame clones only, minus some. This table holds about 44,000 clones, about nine tenths found once. The sample consisted of CD4+ T cells from peripheral blood mononuclear cells, taken before pregnancy. These receptors were taken from a female donor with multiple sclerosis, enrolled in a pregnancy study. Each CDR3 is given with its conserved first and last residue. A D gene is named only where the DNA matches it firmly. Where a row states a size, it is once, few, many or the class of an expanded clone; other rows omit it.

v_call	j_call	clone_size	d_call	cdr3_nt	cdr3_aa
TRBV7-9	TRBJ1-1	-	-	TGTGCCAGCAGTGTGACATCAGGCACTGAAGCTTTCTTT	CASSVTSGTEAFF
TRBV14	TRBJ1-2	few	-	TGTGCCAGCACCCAAGGACAGAACTATGGCTACACCTTC	CASTQGQNYGYTF
TRBV9	TRBJ2-7	-	TRBD1	TGTGCCAGCAGCGCCCAATTCGGGGCAGGGGGCTACGAGCAGTACTTC	CASSAQFGAGGYEQYF
TRBV7-9	TRBJ2-1	-	TRBD2	TGTGCCAGCAGCCGCGGGGGGCCTTCTGGTGCTAGTGAGCAGTTCTTC	CASSRGGPSGASEQFF
TRBV2	TRBJ2-1	-	-	TGTGCCAGCAGTGAAGGGGGCGGACCTAGCTCCTACAATGAGCAGTTCTTC	CASSEGGGPSSYNEQFF
TRBV2	TRBJ1-2	-	TRBD1	TGTGCCAGCAGCCCGGGACAGGGTGGCCTCTATGGCTACACCTTC	CASSPGQGGLYGYTF
TRBV5-5	TRBJ2-5	once	-	TGTGCCAGCAGCTTAACAGGGCTCCAAGAGACCCAGTACTTC	CASSLTGLQETQYF
TRBV11-2	TRBJ2-5	-	-	TGTGCCAGCAGCTTCGGGGTTCAAGAGACCCAGTACTTC	CASSFGVQETQYF
TRBV6-5	TRBJ2-6	-	-	TGTGCCAGCAGTTACTCGAGCTCTGGGGCCAACGTCCTGACTTTC	CASSYSSSGANVLTF
TRBV5-4	TRBJ2-1	-	TRBD1	TGTGCCAGCAGCTTAGTTAGAGGGACAGGGGACTTCTCCTACAATGAGCAGTTCTTC	CASSLVRGTGDFSYNEQFF
TRBV6-5	TRBJ1-5	-	-	TGTGCCAGCAAGGGTCGTGGGCAGGGTGACCAGCCCCAGCATTTT	CASKGRGQGDQPQHF
TRBV30	TRBJ2-1	few	TRBD2	TGTGCCTGGACAGCGGGACTAGCGGTCAATGAGCAGTTCTTC	CAWTAGLAVNEQFF
TRBV5-1	TRBJ2-3	-	TRBD1	TGCGCCAGCACTCTCTCGGGACAGGGTGCCGATACGCAGTATTTT	CASTLSGQGADTQYF
TRBV7-3	TRBJ2-5	-	-	TGTGCCAGCAGCTTAGTCCCAGGGGAGACCCAGTACTTC	CASSLVPGETQYF
TRBV7-3	TRBJ2-2	-	-	TGTGCCAGCAGCTTAACACAATCCGGGGAGCTGTTTTTT	CASSLTQSGELFF
TRBV7-8	TRBJ1-1	-	-	TGTGCCAGCAGCCTCGGTTTGCCGGGGAACACTGAAGCTTTCTTT	CASSLGLPGNTEAFF
TRBV7-8	TRBJ1-5	-	-	TGTGCCAGCAACTTAGAACTTCCCAATCAGCCCCAGCATTTT	CASNLELPNQPQHF
TRBV9	TRBJ2-1	-	-	TGTGCCAGCAGCGTAGAAGGGGGACAACTCGCCTACAATGAGCAGTTCTTC	CASSVEGGQLAYNEQFF
TRBV6-6	TRBJ1-1	-	TRBD1	TGTGCCAGCACTGGACAGGGCGGCACTGAAGCTTTCTTT	CASTGQGGTEAFF
TRBV27	TRBJ2-3	-	-	TGTGCCAGCAGTCTCTTAGCGGTTCCTAGCACAGATACGCAGTATTTT	CASSLLAVPSTDTQYF
TRBV29-1	TRBJ2-5	-	TRBD1	TGCAGCGTTAGCCGTCCGGGACAGGGAGAAGAGACCCAGTACTTC	CSVSRPGQGEETQYF
TRBV9	TRBJ1-2	-	TRBD1	TGTGCCAGCACAAACTCGGGACAGAGTAACTATGGCTACACCTTC	CASTNSGQSNYGYTF
TRBV6-9	TRBJ1-2	few	TRBD1	TGTGCCAGCAGGGGACAGGGGTTTGGTGGCTACACCTTC	CASRGQGFGGYTF
TRBV6-5	TRBJ2-7	once	-	TGTGCCAGCAGACTAGGGGGGGCGAGCTCCTACGAGCAGTACTTC	CASRLGGASSYEQYF
TRBV18	TRBJ1-2	-	-	TGTGCCAGCTCACAACAGGCCGACTATGGCTACACCTTC	CASSQQADYGYTF
TRBV18	TRBJ2-2	-	TRBD2	TGTGCCAGCTCACCGGAGGGCGGGAGGAACACCGGGGAGCTGTTTTTT	CASSPEGGRNTGELFF
TRBV2	TRBJ1-2	-	TRBD1	TGTGCCAGCGAGCCGGGACAGGGGGCGCGAGGCTACACCTTC	CASEPGQGARGYTF
TRBV19	TRBJ2-1	-	TRBD1	TGTGCCAGTAACCCAACAGGGGGCAACTACAATGAGCAGTTCTTC	CASNPTGGNYNEQFF
TRBV2	TRBJ1-2	-	-	TGTGCCAGCAGCCGACAGGTGAGCTACACCTTC	CASSRQVSYTF
TRBV5-1	TRBJ2-7	-	-	TGCGCCAGCACCGACGCAAGCGGGTTGAGCGAGCAGTACTTC	CASTDASGLSEQYF
TRBV4-3	TRBJ2-5	-	TRBD2	TGCGCCAGCAGCCAAGAACGGCGGGGGGGCCAAGAGACCCAGTACTTC	CASSQERRGGQETQYF
TRBV10-1	TRBJ2-1	-	TRBD2	TGCGCCAGCAGTGAGTCCATTTTATCGGAGCGGGGCAATGAGCAGTTCTTC	CASSESILSERGNEQFF
TRBV5-1	TRBJ2-6	-	TRBD1	TGCGCCAGCGGTTCCAGGGGGACTGGGGCCAACGTCCTGACTTTC	CASGSRGTGANVLTF
TRBV7-9	TRBJ2-1	-	-	TGTGCCAGCAGCTTAGCGGGGCCGGATTACAATGAGCAGTTCTTC	CASSLAGPDYNEQFF
TRBV4-3	TRBJ2-7	-	-	TGCGCCAGCAGCCAAGAGGGAGGGACAGGAATATACGAGCAGTACTTC	CASSQEGGTGIYEQYF
TRBV11-2	TRBJ2-4	-	-	TGTGCCAGCAGCTTAGAGACGGGTCAAAACATTCAGTACTTC	CASSLETGQNIQYF
TRBV28	TRBJ2-7	-	TRBD2	TGTGCCAGCAGTGAGGTGGGACTAGCGGGAAGGTTTAGGGGCTACGAGCAGTACTTC	CASSEVGLAGRFRGYEQYF
TRBV7-2	TRBJ2-2	-	-	TGTGCCAGCAGCTTAGTTGCGGGGGCGGGCACCGGGGAGCTGTTTTTT	CASSLVAGAGTGELFF
TRBV15	TRBJ1-2	-	TRBD1	TGTGCCACCAGCAGAGCTGACAGGGCTGGCTATGGCTACACCTTC	CATSRADRAGYGYTF
TRBV19	TRBJ1-5	-	-	TGTGCCAGTAGTATTGGCGGAATTAGGCCCCAGCATTTT	CASSIGGIRPQHF
TRBV29-1	TRBJ1-1	-	-	TGCAGCGTAATCAGGGGAATGAACACTGAAGCTTTCTTT	CSVIRGMNTEAFF
TRBV29-1	TRBJ1-5	few	TRBD1	TGCAGCGTCCAAACAGGGGGGAATCAGCCCCAGCATTTT	CSVQTGGNQPQHF
TRBV10-2	TRBJ2-1	-	-	TGCGCCAGCAGCATTACTAGGTACAATGAGCAGTTCTTC	CASSITRYNEQFF
TRBV19	TRBJ1-5	-	TRBD1	TGTGCCAGTAGTATAGGAGGGACAGGGGGAGGCAAGCCCCAGCATTTT	CASSIGGTGGGKPQHF
TRBV21-1	TRBJ2-7	-	-	TGTGCCAGCAGCCGGGACATCCGCTACGAGCAGTACTTC	CASSRDIRYEQYF